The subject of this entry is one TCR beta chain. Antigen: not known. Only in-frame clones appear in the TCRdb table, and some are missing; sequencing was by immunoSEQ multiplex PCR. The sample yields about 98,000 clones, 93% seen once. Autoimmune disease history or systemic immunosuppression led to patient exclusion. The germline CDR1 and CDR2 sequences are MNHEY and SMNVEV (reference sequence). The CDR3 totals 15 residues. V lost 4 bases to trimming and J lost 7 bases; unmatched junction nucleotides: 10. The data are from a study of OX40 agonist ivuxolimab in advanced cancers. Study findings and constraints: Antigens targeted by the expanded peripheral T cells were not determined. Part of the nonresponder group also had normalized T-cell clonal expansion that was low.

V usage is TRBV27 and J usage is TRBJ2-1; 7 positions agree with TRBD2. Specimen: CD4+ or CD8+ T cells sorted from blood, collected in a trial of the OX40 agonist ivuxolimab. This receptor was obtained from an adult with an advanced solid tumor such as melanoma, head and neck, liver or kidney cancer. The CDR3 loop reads CASSSRLAGSNEQFF. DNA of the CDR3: TGTGCCAGCAGTTCTCGACTAGCAGGGTCGAATGAGCAGTTCTTC.